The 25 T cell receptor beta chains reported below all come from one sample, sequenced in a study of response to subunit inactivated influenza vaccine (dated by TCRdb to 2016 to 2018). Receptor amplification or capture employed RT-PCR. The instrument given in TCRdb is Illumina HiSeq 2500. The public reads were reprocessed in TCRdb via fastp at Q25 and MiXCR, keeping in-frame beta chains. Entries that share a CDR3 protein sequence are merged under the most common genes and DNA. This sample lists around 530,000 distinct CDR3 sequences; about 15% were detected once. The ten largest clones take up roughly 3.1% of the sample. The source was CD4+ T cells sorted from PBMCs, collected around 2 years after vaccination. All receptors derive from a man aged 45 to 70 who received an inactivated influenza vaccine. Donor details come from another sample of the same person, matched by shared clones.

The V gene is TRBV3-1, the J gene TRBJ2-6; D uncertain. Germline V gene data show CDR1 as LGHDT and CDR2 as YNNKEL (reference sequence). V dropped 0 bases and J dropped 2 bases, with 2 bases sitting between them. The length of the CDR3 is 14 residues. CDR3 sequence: CASSQDPGANVLTF. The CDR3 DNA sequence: TGTGCCAGCAGCCAAGATCCTGGGGCCAACGTCCTGACTTTC.

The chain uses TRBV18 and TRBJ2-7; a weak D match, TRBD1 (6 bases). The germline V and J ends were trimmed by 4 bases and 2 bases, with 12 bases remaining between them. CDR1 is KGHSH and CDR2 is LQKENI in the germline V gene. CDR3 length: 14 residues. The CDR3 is CASSLGHQAYEQYF. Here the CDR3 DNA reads TGTGCCAGCTCACTGGGACATCAAGCCTACGAGCAGTACTTC.

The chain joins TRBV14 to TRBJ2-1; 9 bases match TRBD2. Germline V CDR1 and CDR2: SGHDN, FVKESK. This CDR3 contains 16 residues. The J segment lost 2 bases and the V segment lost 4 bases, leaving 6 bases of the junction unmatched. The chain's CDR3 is CASSLSPSGAYNEQFF. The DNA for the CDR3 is TGTGCCAGCAGCCTCTCCCCTAGCGGGGCCTACAATGAGCAGTTCTTC.

Here the CDR3 DNA reads TGTGCCAGTAGGAACCAGGAAAATAGCAATCAGCCCCAGCATTTT. It translates to CASRNQENSNQPQHF. The chain employs TRBV19 and TRBJ1-5; D gene ambiguous. CDR1 is LNHDA, CDR2 SQIVND, per germline (reference sequence). The CDR3 runs to 15 residues. V dropped 6 bases and J dropped 0 bases, with 12 bases sitting between them.

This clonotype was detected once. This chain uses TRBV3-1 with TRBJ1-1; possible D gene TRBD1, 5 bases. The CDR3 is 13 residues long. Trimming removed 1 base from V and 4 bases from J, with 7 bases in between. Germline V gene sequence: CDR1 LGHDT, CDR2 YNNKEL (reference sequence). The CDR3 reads CASSQVGTTEAFF. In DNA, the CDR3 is TGTGCCAGCAGCCAAGTAGGGACCACTGAAGCTTTCTTT.

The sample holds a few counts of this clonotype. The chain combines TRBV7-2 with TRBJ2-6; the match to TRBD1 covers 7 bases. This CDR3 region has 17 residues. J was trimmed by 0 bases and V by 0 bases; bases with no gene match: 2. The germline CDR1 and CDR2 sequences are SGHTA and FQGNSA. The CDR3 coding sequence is TGTGCCAGCAGCTTAGCGGGACAGCTCTCTGGGGCCAACGTCCTGACTTTC. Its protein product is CASSLAGQLSGANVLTF.

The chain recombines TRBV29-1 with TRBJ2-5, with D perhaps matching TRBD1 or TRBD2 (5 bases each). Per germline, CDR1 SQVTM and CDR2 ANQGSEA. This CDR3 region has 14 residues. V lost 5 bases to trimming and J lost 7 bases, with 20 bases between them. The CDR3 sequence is CSVSRDAGMGTQYF. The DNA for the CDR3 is TGCAGCGTTTCCCGGGACGCCGGGATGGGGACCCAGTACTTC.

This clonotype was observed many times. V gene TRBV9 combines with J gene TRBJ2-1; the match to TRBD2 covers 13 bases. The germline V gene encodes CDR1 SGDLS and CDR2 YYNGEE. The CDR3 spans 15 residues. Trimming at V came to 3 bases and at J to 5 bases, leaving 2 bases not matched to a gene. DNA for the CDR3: TGTGCCAGCAGCGGGACTAGCGGGAGTGACAATGAGCAGTTCTTC. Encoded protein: CASSGTSGSDNEQFF.

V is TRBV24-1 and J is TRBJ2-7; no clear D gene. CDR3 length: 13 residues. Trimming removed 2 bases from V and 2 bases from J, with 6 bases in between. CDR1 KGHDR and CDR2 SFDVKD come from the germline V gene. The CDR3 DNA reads TGTGCCACCAGTGATTCACACACCTACGAGCAGTACTTC. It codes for CATSDSHTYEQYF.

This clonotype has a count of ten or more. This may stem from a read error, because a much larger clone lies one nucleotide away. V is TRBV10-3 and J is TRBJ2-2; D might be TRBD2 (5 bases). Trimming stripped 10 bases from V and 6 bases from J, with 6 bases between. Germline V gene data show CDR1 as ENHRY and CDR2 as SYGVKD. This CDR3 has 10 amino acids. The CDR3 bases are TGTGCCAGCGGGTCCGGGGAGCTGTTTTTT. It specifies CASGSGELFF.

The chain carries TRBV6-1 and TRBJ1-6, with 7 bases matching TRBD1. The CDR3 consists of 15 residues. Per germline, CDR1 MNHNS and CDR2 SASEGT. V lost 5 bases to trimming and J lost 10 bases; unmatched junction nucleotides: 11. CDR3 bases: TGTGCCAGCAGTCAATCAGGGGGTCGGCCATCACCCCTCCACTTT. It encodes CASSQSGGRPSPLHF.

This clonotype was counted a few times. CDR3 sequence reads: CSALESLAKNIQYF. The CDR3 DNA is TGCAGTGCCCTAGAATCTCTAGCCAAAAACATTCAGTACTTC. The V gene is TRBV20-1, the J gene TRBJ2-4; no firm D call. With 6 bases removed from V and 0 bases from J, the gap between germline ends came to 12 bases. Per germline, CDR1 DFQATT and CDR2 SNEGSKA (reference sequence). The CDR3 covers 14 residues.

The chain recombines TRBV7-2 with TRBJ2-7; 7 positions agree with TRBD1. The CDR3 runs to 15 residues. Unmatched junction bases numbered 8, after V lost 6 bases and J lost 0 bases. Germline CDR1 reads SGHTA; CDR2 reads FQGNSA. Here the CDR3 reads CASRRGQDPSYEQYF. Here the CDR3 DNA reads TGTGCCAGCAGGAGGGGGCAGGACCCCTCCTACGAGCAGTACTTC.

The CDR3 nucleotides read TGTGCCAGTAGGGGGAACAATCAGCCCCAGCATTTT. As protein: CASRGNNQPQHF. The chain is built from TRBV28 and TRBJ1-5; weak D call: TRBD1 (6 bases). Looked up from germline, CDR1 is MDHEN and CDR2 is SYDVKM. V lost 9 bases, J lost 3 bases, and 9 bases lay in between. The CDR3 is 12 residues long.

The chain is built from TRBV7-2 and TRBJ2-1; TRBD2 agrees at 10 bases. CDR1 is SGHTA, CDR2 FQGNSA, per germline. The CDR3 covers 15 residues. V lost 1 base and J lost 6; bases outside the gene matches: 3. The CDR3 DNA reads TGTGCCAGCAGCTTAGAAAGCGGGGGGGCCAATGAGCAGTTCTTC. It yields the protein CASSLESGGANEQFF.

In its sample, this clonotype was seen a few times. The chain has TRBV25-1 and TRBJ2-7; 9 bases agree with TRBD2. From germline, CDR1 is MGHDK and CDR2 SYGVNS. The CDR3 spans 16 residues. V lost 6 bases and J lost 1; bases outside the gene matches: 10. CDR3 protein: CASSPRGSGRSYEQYF. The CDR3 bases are TGTGCCAGCAGCCCACGTGGTAGCGGGAGATCCTACGAGCAGTACTTC.

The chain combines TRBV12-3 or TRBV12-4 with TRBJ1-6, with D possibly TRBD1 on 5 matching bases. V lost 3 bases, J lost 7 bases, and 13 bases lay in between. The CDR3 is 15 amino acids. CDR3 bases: TGTGCCAGCAGTTTCGCGACAGTTATGAATTCACCCCTCCACTTT. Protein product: CASSFATVMNSPLHF.

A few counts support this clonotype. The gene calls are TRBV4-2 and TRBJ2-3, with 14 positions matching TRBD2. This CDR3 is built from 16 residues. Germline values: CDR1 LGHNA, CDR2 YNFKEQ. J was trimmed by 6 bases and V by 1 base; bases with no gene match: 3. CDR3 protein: CASSQGLAGGHDTQYF. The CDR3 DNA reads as TGTGCCAGCAGCCAAGGACTAGCGGGGGGGCACGATACGCAGTATTTT.

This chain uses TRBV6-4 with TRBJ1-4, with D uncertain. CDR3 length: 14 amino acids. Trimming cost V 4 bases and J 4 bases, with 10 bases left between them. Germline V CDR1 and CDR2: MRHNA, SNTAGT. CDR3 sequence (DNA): TGTGCCAGCAGTGCGGGCGGGGATAATGAAAAACTGTTTTTT. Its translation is CASSAGGDNEKLFF.

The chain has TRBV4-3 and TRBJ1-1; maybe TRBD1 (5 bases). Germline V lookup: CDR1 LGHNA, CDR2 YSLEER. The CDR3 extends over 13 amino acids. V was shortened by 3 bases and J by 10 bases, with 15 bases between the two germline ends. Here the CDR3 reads CASSQWGVGIAFF. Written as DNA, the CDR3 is TGCGCCAGCAGCCAGTGGGGCGTGGGGATAGCTTTCTTT.

CDR3 sequence (DNA): TGCAGTGCTAGAGATAGGGCCGGGGGCCATAACGAGCAGTACTTC. This gives the protein CSARDRAGGHNEQYF. V gene TRBV20-1 combines with J gene TRBJ2-7, with D perhaps given as TRBD1 or TRBD2 (6 bases each). CDR1 DFQATT and CDR2 SNEGSKA come from the germline V gene (reference sequence). V shed 0 bases and J shed 5 bases, with 17 bases lying between them. CDR3 length: 15 residues.

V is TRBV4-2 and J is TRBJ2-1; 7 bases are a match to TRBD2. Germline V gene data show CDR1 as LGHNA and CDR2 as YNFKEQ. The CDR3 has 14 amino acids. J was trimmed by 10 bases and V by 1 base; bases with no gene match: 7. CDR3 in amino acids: CASSQGPSGKEQFF. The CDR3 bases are TGTGCCAGCAGCCAAGGTCCTAGCGGTAAGGAGCAGTTCTTC.

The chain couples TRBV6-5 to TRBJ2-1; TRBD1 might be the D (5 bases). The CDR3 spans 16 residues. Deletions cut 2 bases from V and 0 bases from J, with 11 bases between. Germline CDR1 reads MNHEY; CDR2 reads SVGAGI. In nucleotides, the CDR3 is TGTGCCAGCAGTTACGAGGCCACAGGCTCCTACAATGAGCAGTTCTTC. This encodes CASSYEATGSYNEQFF.

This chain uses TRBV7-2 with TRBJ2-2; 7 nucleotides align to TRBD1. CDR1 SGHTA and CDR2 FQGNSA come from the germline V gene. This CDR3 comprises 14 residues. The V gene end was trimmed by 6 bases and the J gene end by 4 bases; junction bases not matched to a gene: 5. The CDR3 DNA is TGTGCCAGCAGGGGACAGTGGGGCACCGGGGAGCTGTTTTTT. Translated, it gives CASRGQWGTGELFF.

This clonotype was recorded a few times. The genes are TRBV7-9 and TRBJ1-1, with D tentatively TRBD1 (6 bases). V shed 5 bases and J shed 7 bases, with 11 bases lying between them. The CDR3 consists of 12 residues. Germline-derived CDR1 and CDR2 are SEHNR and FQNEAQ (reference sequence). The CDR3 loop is CASSQGNFEAFF. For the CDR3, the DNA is TGTGCCAGCAGCCAGGGGAATTTTGAAGCTTTCTTT.